This TCR beta chain came from a study of blood T cell repertoires in COVID-19. This clone was observed at least ten times. TCRdb keeps only in-frame clones here, not all; method: immunoSEQ multiplex PCR. The data show 250,000 to 300,000 clones, with 85% to 90% seen just once and 0.99% held by the top ten. The receptor was isolated from a woman aged 40 to 50 who had recovered from COVID-19. Specimen: peripheral blood.

Here the CDR3 reads CASSPLAGGYEQYF. The CDR3 nucleotides read TGTGCCAGCAGCCCACTAGCGGGAGGGTACGAGCAGTACTTC. The rearrangement links TRBV6-5 to TRBJ2-7, with 13 bases matching TRBD2. The CDR3 contains 14 residues. V lost 6 bases to trimming and J lost 4 bases; unmatched junction nucleotides: 3. From germline, CDR1 is MNHEY and CDR2 SVGAGI.